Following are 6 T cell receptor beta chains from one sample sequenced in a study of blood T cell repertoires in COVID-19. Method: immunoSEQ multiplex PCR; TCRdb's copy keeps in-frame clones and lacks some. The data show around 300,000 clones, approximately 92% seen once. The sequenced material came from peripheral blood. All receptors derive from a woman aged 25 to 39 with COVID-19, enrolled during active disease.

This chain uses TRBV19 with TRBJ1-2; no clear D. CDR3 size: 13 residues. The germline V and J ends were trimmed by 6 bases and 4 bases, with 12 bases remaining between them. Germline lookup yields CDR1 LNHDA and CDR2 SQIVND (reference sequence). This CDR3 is CASSLTELYGYTF. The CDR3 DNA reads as TGTGCCAGTAGCCTGACGGAGCTCTATGGCTACACCTTC.

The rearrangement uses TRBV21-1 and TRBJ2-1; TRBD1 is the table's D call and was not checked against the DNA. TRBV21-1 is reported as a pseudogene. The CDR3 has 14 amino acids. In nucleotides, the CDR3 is TGTGCCAGCAGCCTGGGACAGGGTTACAATGAGCAGTTCTTC. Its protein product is CASSLGQGYNEQFF.

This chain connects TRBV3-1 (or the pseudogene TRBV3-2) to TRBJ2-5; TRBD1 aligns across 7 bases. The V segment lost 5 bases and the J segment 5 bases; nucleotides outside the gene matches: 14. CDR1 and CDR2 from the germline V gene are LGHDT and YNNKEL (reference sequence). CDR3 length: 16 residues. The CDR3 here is CASSGATGISEETQYF. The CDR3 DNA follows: TGTGCCAGCAGCGGGGCGACAGGGATCTCGGAGGAGACCCAGTACTTC.

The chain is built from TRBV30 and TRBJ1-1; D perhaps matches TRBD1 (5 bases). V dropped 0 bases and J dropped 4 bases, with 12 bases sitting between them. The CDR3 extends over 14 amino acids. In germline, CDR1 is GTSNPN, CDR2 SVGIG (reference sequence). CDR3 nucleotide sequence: TGTGCCTGGAGTGTCCGGCAGGGAGGCACTGAAGCTTTCTTT. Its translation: CAWSVRQGGTEAFF.

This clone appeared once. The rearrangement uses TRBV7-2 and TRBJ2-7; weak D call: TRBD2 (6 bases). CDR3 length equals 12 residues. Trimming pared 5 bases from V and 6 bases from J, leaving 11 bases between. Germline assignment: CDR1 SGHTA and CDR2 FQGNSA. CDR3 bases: TGTGCCAGCAGCCCTAGCGTTATCGAGCAGTACTTC. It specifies CASSPSVIEQYF.

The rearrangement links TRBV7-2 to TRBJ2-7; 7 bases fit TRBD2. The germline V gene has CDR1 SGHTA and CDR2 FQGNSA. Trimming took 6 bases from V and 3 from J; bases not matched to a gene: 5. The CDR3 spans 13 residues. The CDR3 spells CASRRGGGYEQYF. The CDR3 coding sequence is TGTGCCAGCAGAAGGGGCGGGGGCTACGAGCAGTACTTC.